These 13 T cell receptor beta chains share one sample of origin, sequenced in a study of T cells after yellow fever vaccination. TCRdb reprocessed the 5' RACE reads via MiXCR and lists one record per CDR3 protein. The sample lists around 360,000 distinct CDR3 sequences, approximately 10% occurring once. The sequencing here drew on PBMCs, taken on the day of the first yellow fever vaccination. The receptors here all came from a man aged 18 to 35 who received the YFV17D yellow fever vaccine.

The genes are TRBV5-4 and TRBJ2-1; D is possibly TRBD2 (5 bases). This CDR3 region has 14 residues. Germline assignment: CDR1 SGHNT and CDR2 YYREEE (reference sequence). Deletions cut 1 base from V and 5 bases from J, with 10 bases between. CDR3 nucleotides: TGTGCCAGCAGCTTGAGCGGACCCCACAATGAGCAGTTCTTC. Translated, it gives CASSLSGPHNEQFF.

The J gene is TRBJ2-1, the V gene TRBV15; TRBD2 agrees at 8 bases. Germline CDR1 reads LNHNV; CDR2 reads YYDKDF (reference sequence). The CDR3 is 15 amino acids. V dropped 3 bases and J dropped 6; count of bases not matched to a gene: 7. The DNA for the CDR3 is TGTGCCACCAGCAGGGGACTAGGGGAGGGCAATGAGCAGTTCTTC. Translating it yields CATSRGLGEGNEQFF.

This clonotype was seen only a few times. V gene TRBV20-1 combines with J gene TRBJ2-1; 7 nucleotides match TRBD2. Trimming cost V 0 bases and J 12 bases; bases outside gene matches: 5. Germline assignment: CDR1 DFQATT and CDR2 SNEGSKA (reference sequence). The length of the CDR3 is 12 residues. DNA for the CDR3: TGCAGTGCTAGAGATACCGGGGGGTGGCAGTTCTTC. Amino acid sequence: CSARDTGGWQFF.

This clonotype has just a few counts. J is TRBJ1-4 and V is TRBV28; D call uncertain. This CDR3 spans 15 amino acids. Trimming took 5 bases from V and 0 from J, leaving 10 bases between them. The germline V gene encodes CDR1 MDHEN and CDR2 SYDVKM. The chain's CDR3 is CASSPWAATNEKLFF. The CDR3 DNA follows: TGTGCCAGCAGTCCCTGGGCCGCAACTAATGAAAAACTGTTTTTT.

CDR3 residues: CASSLDREAGGNTIYF. CDR3 DNA sequence: TGCGCCAGCAGCTTGGACAGGGAGGCTGGAGGAAACACCATATATTTT. The J gene is TRBJ1-3, the V gene TRBV5-1; D perhaps matches TRBD1 (6 bases). V gave up 0 bases and J gave up 4 bases, with 14 bases separating them. Germline V gene sequence: CDR1 SGHRS, CDR2 YFSETQ. This CDR3 is 16 amino acids long.

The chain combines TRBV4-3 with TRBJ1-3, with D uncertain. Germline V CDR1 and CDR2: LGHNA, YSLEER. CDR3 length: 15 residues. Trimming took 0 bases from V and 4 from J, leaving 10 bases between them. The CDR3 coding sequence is TGCGCCAGCAGCCAAGATTATGGAACCGGAAACACCATATATTTT. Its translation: CASSQDYGTGNTIYF.

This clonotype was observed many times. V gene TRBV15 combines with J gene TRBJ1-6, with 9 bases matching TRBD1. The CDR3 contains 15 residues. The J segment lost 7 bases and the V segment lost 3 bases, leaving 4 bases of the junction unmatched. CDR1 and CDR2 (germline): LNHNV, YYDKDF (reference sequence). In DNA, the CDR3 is TGTGCCACCAGCAGGAGGGACAGGGCCAATTCACCCCTCCACTTT. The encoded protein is CATSRRDRANSPLHF.

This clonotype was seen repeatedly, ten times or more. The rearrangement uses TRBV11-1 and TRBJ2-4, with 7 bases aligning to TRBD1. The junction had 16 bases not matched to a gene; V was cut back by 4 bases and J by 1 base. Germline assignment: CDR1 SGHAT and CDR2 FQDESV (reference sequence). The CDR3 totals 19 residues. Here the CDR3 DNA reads TGTGCCAGCAGCTCGAGGGCAGGGGGTAATATCTCGGCCAAAAACATTCAGTACTTC. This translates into CASSSRAGGNISAKNIQYF.

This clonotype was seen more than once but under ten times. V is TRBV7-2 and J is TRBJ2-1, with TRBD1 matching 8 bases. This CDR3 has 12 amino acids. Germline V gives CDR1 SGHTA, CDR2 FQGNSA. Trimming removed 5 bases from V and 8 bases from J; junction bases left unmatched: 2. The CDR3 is CASSDRGHEQFF. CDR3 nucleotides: TGTGCCAGCAGCGACAGGGGCCATGAGCAGTTCTTC.

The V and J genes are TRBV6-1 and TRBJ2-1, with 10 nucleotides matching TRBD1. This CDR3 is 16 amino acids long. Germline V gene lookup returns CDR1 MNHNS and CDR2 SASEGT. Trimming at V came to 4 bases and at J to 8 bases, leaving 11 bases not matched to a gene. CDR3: CASSAGRDRGFYEQFF. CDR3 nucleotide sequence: TGTGCCAGCAGTGCGGGCCGGGACAGGGGATTTTATGAGCAGTTCTTC.

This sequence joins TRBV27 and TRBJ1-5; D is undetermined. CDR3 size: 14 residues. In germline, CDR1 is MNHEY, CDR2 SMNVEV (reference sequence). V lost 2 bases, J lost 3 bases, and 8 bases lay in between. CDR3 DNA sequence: TGTGCCAGCAGTTTAACCAGGCTCAATCAGCCCCAGCATTTT. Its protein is CASSLTRLNQPQHF.

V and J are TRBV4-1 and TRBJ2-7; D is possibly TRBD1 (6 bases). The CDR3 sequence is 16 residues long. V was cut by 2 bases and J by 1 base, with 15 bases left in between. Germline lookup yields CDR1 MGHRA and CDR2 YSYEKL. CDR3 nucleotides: TGCGCCAGCAGCCAAAGAGGACAGTCCGCTTCCTACGAGCAGTACTTC. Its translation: CASSQRGQSASYEQYF.

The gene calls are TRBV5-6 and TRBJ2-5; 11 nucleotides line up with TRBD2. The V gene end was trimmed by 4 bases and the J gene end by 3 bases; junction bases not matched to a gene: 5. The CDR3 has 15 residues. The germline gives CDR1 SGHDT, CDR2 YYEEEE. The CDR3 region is CASSQGTSGKETQYF. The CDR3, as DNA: TGTGCCAGCAGCCAGGGGACTAGCGGTAAAGAGACCCAGTACTTC. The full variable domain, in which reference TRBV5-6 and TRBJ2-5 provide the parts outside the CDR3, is DAGVTQSPTHLIKTRGQQVTLRCSPKSGHDTVSWYQQALGQGPQFIFQYYEEEERQRGNFPDRFSGHQFPNYSSELNVNALLLGDSALYLCASSQGTSGKETQYFGPGTRLLVL.